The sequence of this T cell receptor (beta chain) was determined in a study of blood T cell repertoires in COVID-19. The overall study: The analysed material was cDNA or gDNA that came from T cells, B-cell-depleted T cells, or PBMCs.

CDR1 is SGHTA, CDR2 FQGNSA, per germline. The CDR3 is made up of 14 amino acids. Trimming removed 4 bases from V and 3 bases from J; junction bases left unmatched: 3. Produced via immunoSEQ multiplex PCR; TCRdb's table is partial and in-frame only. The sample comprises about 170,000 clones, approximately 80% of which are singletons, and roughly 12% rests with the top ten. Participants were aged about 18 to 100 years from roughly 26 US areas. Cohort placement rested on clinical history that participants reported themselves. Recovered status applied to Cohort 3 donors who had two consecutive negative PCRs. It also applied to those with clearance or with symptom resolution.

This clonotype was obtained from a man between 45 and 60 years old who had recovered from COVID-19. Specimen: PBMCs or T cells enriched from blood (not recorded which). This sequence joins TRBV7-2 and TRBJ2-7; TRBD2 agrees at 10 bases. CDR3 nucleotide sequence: TGTGCCAGCAGCTGGGCTAGCGGGGGCTACGAGCAGTACTTC. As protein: CASSWASGGYEQYF.